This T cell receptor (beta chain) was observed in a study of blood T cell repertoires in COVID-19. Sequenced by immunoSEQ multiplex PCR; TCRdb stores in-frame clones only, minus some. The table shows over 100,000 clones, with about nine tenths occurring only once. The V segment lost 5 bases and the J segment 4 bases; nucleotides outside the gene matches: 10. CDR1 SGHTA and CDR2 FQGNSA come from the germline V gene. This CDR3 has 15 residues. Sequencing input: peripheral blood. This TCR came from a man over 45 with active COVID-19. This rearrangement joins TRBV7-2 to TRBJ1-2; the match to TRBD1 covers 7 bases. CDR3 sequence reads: CASSPQIDRVYGYTF. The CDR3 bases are TGTGCCAGCAGCCCACAAATCGACAGGGTCTATGGCTACACCTTC.